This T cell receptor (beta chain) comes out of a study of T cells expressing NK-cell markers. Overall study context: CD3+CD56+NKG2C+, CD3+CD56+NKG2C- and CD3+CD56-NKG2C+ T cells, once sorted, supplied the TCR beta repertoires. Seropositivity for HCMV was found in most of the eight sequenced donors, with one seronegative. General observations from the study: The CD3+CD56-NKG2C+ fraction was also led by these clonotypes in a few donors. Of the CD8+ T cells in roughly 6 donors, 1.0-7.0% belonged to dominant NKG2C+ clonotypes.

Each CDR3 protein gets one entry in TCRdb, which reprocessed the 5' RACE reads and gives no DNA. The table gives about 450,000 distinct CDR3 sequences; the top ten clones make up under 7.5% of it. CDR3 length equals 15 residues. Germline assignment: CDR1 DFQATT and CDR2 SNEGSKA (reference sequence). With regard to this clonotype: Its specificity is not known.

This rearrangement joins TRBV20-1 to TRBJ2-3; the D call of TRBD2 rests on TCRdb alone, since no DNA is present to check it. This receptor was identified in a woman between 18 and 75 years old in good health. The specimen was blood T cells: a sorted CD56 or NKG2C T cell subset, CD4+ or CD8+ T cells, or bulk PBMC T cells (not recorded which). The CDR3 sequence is CSARDPTSGVDTQYF.